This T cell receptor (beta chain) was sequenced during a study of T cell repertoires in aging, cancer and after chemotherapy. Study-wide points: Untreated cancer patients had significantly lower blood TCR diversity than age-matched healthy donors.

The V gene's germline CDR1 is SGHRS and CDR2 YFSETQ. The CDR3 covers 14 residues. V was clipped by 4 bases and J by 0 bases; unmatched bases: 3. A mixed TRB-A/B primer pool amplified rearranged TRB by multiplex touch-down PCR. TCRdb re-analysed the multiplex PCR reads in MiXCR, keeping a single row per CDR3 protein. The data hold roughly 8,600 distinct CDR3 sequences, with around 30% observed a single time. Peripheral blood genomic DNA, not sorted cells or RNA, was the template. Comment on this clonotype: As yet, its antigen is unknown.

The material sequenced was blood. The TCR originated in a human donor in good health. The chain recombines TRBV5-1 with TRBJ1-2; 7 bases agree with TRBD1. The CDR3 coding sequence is TGCGCCAGCAGCCCTGACAGGGCTAACTATGGCTACACCTTC. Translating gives CASSPDRANYGYTF. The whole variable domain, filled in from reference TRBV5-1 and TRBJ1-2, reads KAGVTQTPRYLIKTRGQQVTLSCSPISGHRSVSWYQQTPGQGLQFLFEYFSETQRNKGNFPGRFSGRQFSNSRSEMNVSTLELGDSALYLCASSPDRANYGYTFGSGTRLTVV.